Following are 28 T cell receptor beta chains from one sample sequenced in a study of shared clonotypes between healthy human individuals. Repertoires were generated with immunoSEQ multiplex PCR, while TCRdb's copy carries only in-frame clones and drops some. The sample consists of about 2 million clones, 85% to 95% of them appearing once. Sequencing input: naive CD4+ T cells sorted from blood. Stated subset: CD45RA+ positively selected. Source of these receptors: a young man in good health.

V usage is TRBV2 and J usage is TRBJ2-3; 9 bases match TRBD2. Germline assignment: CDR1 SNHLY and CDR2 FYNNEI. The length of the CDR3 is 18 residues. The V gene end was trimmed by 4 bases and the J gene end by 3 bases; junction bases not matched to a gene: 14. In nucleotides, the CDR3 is TGTGCCAGCAGTGGGGCCCCTGAGTGGCGGGAGGGTACAGATACGCAGTATTTT. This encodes CASSGAPEWREGTDTQYF.

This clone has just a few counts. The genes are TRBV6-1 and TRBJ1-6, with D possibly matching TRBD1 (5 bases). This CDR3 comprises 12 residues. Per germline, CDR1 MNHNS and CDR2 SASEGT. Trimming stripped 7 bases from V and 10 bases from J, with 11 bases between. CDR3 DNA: TGTGCCAGCACAGGGATTGGGTCACCCCTCCACTTT. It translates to CASTGIGSPLHF.

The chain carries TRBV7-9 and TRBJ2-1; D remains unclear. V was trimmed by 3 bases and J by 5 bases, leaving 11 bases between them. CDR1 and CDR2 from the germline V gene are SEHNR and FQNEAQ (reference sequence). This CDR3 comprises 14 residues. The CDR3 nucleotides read TGTGCCAGCAGCTTTGACACCGTTAACAATGAGCAGTTCTTC. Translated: CASSFDTVNNEQFF.

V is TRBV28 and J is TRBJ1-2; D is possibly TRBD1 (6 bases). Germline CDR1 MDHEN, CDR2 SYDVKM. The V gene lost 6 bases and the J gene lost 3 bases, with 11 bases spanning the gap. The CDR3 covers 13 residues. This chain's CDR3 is CASRSGVDYGYTF. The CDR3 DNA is TGTGCCAGCAGGTCAGGGGTGGACTATGGCTACACCTTC.

In DNA form, the CDR3 reads TGCGCCAGCACAGGGGGCGCTGGGTCCGGGAACCAAGAGACCCAGTACTTC. Translation gives CASTGGAGSGNQETQYF. The chain couples TRBV5-1 to TRBJ2-5; 8 bases fit TRBD1. The V gene's germline CDR1 is SGHRS and CDR2 YFSETQ. Losses at the gene ends were 6 bases for V and 0 bases for J; bases not matched to a gene: 13. The CDR3 is 17 residues long.

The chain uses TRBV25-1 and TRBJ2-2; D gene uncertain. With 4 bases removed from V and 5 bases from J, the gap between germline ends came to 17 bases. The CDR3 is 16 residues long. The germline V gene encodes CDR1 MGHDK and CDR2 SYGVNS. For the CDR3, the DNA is TGTGCCAGCAGTGCGCCCGTGGGTAGCCCGACCGGGGAGCTGTTTTTT. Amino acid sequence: CASSAPVGSPTGELFF.

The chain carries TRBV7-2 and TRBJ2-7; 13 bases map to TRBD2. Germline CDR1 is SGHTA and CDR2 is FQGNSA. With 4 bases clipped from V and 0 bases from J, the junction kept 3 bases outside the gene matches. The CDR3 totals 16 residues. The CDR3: CASSSGLAGLSYEQYF. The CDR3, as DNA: TGTGCCAGCAGCTCGGGACTAGCGGGACTCTCCTACGAGCAGTACTTC.

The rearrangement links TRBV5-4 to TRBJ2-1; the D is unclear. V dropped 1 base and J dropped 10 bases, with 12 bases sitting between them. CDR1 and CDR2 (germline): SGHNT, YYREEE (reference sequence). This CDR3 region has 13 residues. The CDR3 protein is CASSLPANGEQFF. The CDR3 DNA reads TGTGCCAGCAGCTTGCCCGCGAACGGAGAGCAGTTCTTC. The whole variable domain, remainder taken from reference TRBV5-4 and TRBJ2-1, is ETGVTQSPTHLIKTRGQQVTLRCSSQSGHNTVSWYQQALGQGPQFIFQYYREEENGRGNFPPRFSGLQFPNYSSELNVNALELDDSALYLCASSLPANGEQFFGPGTRLTVL.

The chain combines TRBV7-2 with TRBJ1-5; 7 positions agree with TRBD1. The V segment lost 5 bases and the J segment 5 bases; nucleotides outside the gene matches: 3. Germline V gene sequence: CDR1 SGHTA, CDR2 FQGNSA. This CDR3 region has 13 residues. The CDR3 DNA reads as TGTGCCAGCAGCCGACAGGGCTATCAGCCCCAGCATTTT. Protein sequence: CASSRQGYQPQHF.

The CDR3 bases are TGCGCCAGCAGCTACTCCGGACAGGGAAGCGGAGGCTACACCTTC. Residues: CASSYSGQGSGGYTF. The chain joins TRBV4-3 to TRBJ1-2; 8 bases map to TRBD1. Trimming cost V 5 bases and J 8 bases; bases outside gene matches: 13. The CDR3 contains 15 residues. CDR1 LGHNA and CDR2 YSLEER come from the germline V gene.

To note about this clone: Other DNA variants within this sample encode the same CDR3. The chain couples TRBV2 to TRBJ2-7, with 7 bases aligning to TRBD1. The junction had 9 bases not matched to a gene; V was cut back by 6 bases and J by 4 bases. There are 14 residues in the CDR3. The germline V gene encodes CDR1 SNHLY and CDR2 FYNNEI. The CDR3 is CASRRPGQTYEQYF. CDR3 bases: TGTGCCAGCAGGCGTCCGGGACAGACTTACGAGCAGTACTTC.

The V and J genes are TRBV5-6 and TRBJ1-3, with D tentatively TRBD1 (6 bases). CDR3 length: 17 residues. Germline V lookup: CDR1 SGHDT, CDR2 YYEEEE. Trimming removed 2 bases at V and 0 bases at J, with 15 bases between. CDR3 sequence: CASSFRQTGSSGNTIYF. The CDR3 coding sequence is TGTGCCAGCAGCTTCCGCCAGACAGGATCCTCTGGAAACACCATATATTTT.

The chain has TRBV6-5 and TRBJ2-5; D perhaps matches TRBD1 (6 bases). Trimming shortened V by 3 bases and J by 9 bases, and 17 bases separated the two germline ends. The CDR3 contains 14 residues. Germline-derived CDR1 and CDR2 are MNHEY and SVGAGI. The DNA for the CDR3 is TGTGCCAGCAGTTATTCCACTACCCAGGGGCCCCAGTACTTC. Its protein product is CASSYSTTQGPQYF.

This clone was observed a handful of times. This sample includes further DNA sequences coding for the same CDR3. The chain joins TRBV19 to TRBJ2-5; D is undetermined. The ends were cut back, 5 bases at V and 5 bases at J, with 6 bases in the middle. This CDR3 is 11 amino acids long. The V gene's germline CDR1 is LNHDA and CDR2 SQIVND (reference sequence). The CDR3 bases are TGTGCCAGTAGTGTAGGGGAGACCCAGTACTTC. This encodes CASSVGETQYF.

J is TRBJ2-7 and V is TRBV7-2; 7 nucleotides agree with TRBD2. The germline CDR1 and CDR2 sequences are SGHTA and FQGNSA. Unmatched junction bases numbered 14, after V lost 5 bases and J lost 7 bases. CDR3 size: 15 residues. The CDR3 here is CASSPQSGINGEQYF. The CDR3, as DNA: TGTGCCAGCAGCCCACAGAGCGGGATTAACGGGGAGCAGTACTTC.

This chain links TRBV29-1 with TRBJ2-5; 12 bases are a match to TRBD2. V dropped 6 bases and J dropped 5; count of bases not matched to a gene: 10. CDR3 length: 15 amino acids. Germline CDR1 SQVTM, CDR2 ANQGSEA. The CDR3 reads CSVTMTSGSKETQYF. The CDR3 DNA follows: TGCAGCGTCACGATGACTAGCGGGAGTAAGGAGACCCAGTACTTC.

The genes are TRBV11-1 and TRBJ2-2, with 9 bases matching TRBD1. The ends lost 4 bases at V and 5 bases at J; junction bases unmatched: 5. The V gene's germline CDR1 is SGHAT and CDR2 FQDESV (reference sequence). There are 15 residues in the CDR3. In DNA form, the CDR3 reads TGTGCCAGCAGCTCACAGGGGGCTGGGACCGGGGAGCTGTTTTTT. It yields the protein CASSSQGAGTGELFF.

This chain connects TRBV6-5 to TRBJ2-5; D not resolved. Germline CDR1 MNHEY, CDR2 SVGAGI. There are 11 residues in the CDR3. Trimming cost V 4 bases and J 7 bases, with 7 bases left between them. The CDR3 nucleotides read TGTGCCAGCAGTTCCGGCGCGACCCAGTACTTC. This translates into CASSSGATQYF.

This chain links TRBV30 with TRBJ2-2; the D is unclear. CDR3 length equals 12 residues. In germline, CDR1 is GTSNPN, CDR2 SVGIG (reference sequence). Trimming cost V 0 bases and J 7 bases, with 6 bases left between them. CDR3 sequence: CAWSVSSGELFF. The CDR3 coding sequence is TGTGCCTGGAGTGTGAGTAGCGGGGAGCTGTTTTTT.

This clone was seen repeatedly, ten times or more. The CDR3 protein is CASSQAGTDNEKLFF. The CDR3, as DNA: TGTGCCAGCAGTCAGGCCGGGACAGATAATGAAAAACTGTTTTTT. This chain connects TRBV2 to TRBJ1-4, with TRBD1 matching over 7 bases. Germline V gene data show CDR1 as SNHLY and CDR2 as FYNNEI. This CDR3 has 15 residues. V lost 5 bases and J lost 4; bases outside the gene matches: 7.

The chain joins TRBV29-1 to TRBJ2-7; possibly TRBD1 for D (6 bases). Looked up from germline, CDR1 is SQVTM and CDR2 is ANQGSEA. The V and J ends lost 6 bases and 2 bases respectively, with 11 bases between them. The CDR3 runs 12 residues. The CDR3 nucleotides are TGCAGCGTCGCGGACAGCCCCTACGAGCAGTACTTC. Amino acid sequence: CSVADSPYEQYF.

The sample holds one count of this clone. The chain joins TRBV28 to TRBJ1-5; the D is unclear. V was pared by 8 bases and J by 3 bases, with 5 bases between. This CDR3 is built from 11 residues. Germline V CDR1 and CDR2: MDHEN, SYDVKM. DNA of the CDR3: TGTGCCAGCGGCGCCAATCAGCCCCAGCATTTT. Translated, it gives CASGANQPQHF.

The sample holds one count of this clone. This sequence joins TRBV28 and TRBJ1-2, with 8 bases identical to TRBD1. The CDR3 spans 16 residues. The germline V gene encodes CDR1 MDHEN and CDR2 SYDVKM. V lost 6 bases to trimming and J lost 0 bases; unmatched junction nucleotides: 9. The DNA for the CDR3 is TGTGCCAGCAGGCTACAGGGGGGGAAGGCTAACTATGGCTACACCTTC. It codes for CASRLQGGKANYGYTF.

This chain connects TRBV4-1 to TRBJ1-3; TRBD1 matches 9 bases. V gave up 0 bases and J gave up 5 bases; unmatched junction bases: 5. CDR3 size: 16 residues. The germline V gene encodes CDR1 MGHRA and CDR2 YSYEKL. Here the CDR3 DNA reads TGCGCCAGCAGCCAAGATAAAGGACAGGGGAGAAACACCATATATTTT. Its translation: CASSQDKGQGRNTIYF.

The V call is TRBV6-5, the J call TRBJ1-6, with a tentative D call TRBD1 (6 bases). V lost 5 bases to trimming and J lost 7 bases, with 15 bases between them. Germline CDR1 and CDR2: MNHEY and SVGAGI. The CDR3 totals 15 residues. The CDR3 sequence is CASSKTRGENSPLHF. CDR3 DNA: TGTGCCAGCAGTAAGACCAGGGGAGAGAATTCACCCCTCCACTTT.

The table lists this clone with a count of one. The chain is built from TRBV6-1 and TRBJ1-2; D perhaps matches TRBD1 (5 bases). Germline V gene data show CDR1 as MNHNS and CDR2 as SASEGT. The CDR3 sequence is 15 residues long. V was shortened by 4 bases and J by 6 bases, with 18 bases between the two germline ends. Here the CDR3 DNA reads TGTGCCAGCAGTGGGGAAACAGGAGTGGGAAATGGCTACACCTTC. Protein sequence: CASSGETGVGNGYTF.

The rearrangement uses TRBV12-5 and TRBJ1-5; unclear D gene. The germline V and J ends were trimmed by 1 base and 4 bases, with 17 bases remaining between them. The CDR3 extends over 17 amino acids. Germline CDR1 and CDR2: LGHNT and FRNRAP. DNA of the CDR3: TGTGCTAGTGGTTTGGCCAGCCCACCGGACGGGAATCAGCCCCAGCATTTT. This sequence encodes CASGLASPPDGNQPQHF.

CDR3 sequence: CASSSLLGQPQHF. CDR3 nucleotide sequence: TGTGCCAGCAGCTCGCTTTTGGGGCAGCCCCAGCATTTT. This chain links TRBV7-2 with TRBJ1-5; D is uncertain. The CDR3 is 13 amino acids. V dropped 4 bases and J dropped 7 bases, with 11 bases sitting between them. Germline V lookup: CDR1 SGHTA, CDR2 FQGNSA.